This T cell receptor beta chain came from a study of cytomegalovirus exposure and HLA in healthy donors. General study results and limits: Later analysis placed DRB1 highest and HLA-C lowest in TCR association rates, which differed by HLA locus. It was reported that TCR beta sequences correctly inferred the HLA-A and HLA-B alleles for most subjects.

The PCR ran on 60 Vbeta and 13 Jbeta primers. Sequencing was performed with immunoSEQ multiplex PCR; in TCRdb, only in-frame clones are kept and a portion is missing. The sample yields 150,000 or so clones, around 84% seen once. About this clone itself: The antigen is unknown.

Sequencing used PBMCs. The clonotype originates from a man aged 50 to 59 in good health and CMV-seronegative.

In DNA, the CDR3 is TGTGCCAGCAGGATGGACAGGGGTAGGTATGGCTACACCTTC. As protein: CASRMDRGRYGYTF. The V gene is TRBV28, the J gene TRBJ1-2, with 9 bases matching TRBD1. The CDR3 runs 14 residues. After removal of 6 bases from V and 5 bases from J, the junction contained 7 bases not matched to a gene. The V gene's germline CDR1 is MDHEN and CDR2 SYDVKM.